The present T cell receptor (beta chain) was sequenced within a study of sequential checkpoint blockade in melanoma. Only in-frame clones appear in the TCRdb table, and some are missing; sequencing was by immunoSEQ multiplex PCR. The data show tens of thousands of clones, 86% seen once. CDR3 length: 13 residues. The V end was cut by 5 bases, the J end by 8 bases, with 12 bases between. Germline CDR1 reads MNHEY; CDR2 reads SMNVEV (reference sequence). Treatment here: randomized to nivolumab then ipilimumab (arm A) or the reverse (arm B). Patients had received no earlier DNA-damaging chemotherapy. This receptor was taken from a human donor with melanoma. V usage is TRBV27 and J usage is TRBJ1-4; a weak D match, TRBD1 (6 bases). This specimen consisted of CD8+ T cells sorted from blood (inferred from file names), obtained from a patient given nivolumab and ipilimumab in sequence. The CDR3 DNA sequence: TGTGCCAGCAGTCGAGCAGGGGACGAAAAACTGTTTTTT. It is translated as CASSRAGDEKLFF.